This TCR beta chain was recorded in a study of shared clonotypes between healthy human individuals. Across the whole study: The donor pool was made up of a couple of women and a few men aged 18 to 49. General study points: In a few donors, roughly 5.2% of naive CD4 clonotypes appeared in common. Non-shared clonotypes had lower generation probabilities than clonotypes shared by all four sorted-subset donors. Sample collection involved blood only; tissue repertoires are likely different.

V lost 3 bases and J lost 2, with 7 bases in between. Germline CDR1 SEHNR, CDR2 FQNEAQ (reference sequence). The CDR3 has 14 amino acids. Profiled with immunoSEQ multiplex PCR; TCRdb holds only in-frame clones, not every one. The table has roughly 300,000 clones, around 87% seen once. Note on this clone: What it binds is not known.

The TCR sequence derives from a man between 18 and 29 years old in good health. Material: memory CD8+ T cells sorted from blood. The subset: CD45RO+ cells pooled with CCR7-negative TemRA cells. J is TRBJ2-2 and V is TRBV7-9; D remains unclear. The CDR3 DNA follows: TGTGCCAGCAGCTTGGCTTATAACACCGGGGAGCTGTTTTTT. Translation: CASSLAYNTGELFF.